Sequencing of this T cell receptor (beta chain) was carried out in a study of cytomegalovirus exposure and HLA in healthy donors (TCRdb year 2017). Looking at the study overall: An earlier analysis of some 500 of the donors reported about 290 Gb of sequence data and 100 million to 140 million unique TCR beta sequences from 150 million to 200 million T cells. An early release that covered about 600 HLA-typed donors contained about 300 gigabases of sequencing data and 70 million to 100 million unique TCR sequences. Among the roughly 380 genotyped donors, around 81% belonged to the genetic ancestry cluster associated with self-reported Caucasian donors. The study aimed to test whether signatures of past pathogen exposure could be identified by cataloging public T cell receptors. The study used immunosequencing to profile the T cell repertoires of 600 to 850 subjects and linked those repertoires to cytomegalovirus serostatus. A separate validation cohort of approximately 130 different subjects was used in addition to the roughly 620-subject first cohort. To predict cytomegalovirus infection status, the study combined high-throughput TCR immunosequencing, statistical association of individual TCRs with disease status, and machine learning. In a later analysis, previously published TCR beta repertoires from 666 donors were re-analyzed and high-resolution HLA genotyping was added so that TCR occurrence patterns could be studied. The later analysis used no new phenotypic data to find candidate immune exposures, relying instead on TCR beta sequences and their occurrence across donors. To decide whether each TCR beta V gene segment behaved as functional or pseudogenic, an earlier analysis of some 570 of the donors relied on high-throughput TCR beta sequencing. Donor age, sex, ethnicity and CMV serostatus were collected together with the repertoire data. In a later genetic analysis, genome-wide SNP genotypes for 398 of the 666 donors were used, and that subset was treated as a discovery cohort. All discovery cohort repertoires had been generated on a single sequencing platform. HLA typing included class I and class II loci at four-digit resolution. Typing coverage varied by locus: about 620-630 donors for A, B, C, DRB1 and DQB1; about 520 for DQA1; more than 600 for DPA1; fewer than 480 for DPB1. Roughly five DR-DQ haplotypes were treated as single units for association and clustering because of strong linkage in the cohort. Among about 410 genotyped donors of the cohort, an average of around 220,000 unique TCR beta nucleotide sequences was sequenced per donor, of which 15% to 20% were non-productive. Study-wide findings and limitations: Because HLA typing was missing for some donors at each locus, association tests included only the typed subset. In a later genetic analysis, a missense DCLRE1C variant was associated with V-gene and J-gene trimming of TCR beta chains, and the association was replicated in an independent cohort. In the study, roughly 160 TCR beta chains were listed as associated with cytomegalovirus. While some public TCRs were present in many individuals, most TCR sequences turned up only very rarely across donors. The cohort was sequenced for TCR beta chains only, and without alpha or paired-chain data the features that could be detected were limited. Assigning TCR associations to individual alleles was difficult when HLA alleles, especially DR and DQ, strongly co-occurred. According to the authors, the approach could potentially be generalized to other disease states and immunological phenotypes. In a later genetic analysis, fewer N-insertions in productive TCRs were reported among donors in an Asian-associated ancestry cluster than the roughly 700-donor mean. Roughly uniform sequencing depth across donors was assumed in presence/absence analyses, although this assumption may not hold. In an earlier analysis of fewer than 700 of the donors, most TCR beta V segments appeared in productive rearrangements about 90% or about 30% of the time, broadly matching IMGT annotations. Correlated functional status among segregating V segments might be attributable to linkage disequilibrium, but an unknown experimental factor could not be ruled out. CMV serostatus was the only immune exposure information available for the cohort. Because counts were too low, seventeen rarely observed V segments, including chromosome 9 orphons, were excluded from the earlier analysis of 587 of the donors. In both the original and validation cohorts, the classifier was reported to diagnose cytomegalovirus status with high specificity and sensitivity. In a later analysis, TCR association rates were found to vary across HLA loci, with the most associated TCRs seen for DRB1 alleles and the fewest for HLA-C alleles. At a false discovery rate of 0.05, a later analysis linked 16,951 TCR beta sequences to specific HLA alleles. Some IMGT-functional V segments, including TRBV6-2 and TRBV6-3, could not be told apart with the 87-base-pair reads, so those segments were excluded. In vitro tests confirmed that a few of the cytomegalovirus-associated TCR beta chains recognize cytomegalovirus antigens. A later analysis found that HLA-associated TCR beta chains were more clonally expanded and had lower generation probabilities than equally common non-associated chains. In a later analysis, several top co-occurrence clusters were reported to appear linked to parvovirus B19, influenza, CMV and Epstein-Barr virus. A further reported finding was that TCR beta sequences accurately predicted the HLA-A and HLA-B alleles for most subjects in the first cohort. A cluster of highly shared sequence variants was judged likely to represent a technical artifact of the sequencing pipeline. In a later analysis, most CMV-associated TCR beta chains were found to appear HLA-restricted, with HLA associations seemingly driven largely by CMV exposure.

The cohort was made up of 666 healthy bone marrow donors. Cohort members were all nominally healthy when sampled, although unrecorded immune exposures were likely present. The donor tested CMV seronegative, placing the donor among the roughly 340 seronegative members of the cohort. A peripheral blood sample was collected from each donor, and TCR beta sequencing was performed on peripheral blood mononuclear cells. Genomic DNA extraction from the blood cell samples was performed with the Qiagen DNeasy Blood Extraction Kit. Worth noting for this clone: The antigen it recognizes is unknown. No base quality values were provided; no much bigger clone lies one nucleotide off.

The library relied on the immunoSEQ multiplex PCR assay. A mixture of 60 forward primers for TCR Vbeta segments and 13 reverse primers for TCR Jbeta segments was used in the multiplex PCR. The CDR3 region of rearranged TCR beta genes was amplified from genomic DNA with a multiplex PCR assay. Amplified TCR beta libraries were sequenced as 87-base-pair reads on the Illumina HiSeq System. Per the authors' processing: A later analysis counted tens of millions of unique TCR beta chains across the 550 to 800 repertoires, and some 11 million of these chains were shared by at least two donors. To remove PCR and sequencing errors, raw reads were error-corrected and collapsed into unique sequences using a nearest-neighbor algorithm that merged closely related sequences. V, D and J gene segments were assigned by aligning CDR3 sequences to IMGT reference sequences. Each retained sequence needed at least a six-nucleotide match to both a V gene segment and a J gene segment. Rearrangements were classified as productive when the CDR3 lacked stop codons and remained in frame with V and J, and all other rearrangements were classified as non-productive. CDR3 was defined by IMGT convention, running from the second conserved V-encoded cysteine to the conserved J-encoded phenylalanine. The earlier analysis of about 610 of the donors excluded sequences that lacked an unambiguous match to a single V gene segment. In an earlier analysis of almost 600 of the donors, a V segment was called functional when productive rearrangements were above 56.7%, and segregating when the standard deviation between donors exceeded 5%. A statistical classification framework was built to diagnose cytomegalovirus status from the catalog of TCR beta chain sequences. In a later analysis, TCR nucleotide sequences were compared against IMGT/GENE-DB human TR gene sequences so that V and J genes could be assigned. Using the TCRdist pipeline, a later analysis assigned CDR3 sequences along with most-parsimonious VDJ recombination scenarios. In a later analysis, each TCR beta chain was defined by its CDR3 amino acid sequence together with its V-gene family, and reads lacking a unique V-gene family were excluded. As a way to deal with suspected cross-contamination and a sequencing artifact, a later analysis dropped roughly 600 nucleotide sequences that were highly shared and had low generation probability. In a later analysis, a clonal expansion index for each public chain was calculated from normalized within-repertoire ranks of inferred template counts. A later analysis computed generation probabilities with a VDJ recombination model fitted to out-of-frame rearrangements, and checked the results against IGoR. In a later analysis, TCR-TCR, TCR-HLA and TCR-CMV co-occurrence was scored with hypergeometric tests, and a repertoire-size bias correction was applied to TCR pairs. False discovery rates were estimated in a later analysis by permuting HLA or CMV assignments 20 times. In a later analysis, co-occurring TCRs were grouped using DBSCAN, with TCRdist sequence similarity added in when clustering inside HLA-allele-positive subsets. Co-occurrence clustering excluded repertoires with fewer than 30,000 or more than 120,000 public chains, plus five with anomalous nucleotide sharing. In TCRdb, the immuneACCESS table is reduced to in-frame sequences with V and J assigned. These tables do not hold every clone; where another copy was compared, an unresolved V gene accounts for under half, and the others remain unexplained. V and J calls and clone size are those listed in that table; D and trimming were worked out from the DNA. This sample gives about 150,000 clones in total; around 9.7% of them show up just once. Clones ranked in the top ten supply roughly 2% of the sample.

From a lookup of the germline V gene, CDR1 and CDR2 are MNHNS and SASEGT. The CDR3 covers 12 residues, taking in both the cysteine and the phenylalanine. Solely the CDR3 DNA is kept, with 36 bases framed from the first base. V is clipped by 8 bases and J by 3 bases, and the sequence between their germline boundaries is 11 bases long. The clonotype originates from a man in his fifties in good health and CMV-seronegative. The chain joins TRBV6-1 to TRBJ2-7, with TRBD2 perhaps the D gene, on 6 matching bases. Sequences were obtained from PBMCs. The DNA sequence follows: TGTGCCAGCCGACGGAGGGACTACGAGCAGTACTTC. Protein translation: CASRRRDYEQYF.